The 32 T cell receptor beta chains below were found in one sample sequenced in a study of cytomegalovirus exposure and HLA in healthy donors. This PCR relied on a set of 60 Vbeta primers and 13 Jbeta primers. Measured with immunoSEQ multiplex PCR; TCRdb has only the in-frame clones, and not every one. The sample gives 85,000 to 100,000 clones, about 74% of which show up once; 16% is in the top ten. Sequencing used PBMCs. Receptor source: a man aged 55 to 69 in good health and CMV-seropositive.

The V gene is TRBV28, the J gene TRBJ2-5, with 7 bases identical to TRBD1. The CDR3 runs to 17 residues. CDR1 is MDHEN, CDR2 SYDVKM, per germline. V lost 5 bases, J lost 0 bases, and 12 bases stayed unmatched. CDR3 protein: CASSPGTDNLYQETQYF. CDR3 nucleotides: TGTGCCAGCAGTCCCGGGACAGACAATCTGTACCAAGAGACCCAGTACTTC. Complete variable domain (other parts from reference TRBV28 and TRBJ2-5): DVKVTQSSRYLVKRTGEKVFLECVQDMDHENMFWYRQDPGLGLRLIYFSYDVKMKEKGDIPEGYSVSREKKERFSLILESASTNQTSMYLCASSPGTDNLYQETQYFGPGTRLLVL.

V gene TRBV27 combines with J gene TRBJ1-5; the D is unclear. Per germline, CDR1 MNHEY and CDR2 SMNVEV (reference sequence). The CDR3 loop spans 19 amino acids. Trimming pared 1 base from V and 2 bases from J, leaving 21 bases between. The CDR3 DNA follows: TGTGCCAGCAGTTTATTTGAGCCACGACCCGAGGGCGGCAATCAGCCCCAGCATTTT. Translation: CASSLFEPRPEGGNQPQHF.

The rearrangement links TRBV4-1 to TRBJ2-1; TRBD2 matches at 9 bases. V was clipped by 1 base and J by 8 bases; unmatched bases: 9. The CDR3 runs to 16 residues. Germline V gene data show CDR1 as MGHRA and CDR2 as YSYEKL. CDR3 protein: CASSQVAGLARHEQFF. CDR3 coding DNA: TGCGCCAGCAGCCAAGTAGCGGGACTAGCTAGGCATGAGCAGTTCTTC.

This chain uses TRBV7-9 with TRBJ2-7; D gene ambiguous. Trimming cost V 0 bases and J 3 bases, with 6 bases left between them. CDR1 is SEHNR and CDR2 is FQNEAQ in the germline V gene (reference sequence). This CDR3 has 13 amino acids. CDR3: CASSLAGSYEQYF. CDR3 in DNA: TGTGCCAGCAGCTTAGCGGGCAGCTACGAGCAGTACTTC.

J is TRBJ2-5 and V is TRBV19, with 10 bases lining up with TRBD1. CDR1 is LNHDA and CDR2 is SQIVND in the germline V gene (reference sequence). With V trimmed by 3 bases and J by 5 bases, 9 bases remained unmatched. The CDR3 consists of 16 residues. CDR3 bases: TGTGCCAGTAGTATGGGAGACAGGGGGCGGCGGGAGACCCAGTACTTC. It codes for CASSMGDRGRRETQYF.

This clone appeared once. The chain joins TRBV9 to TRBJ1-6; D is uncertain. Trimming removed 2 bases at V and 0 bases at J, with 12 bases between. The CDR3 is made up of 17 amino acids. The germline V gene encodes CDR1 SGDLS and CDR2 YYNGEE. CDR3 protein: CASSVDGRYSYNSPLHF. In nucleotides, the CDR3 is TGTGCCAGCAGCGTGGACGGGAGGTACTCCTATAATTCACCCCTCCACTTT.

Notes on this clone: The junction departs from germline at one end; a sequencing error may be responsible. The chain combines TRBV5-1 with TRBJ2-7; the D is unclear. Germline V CDR1 and CDR2: SGHRS, YFSETQ. The CDR3 runs to 12 residues. The CDR3 reads CASSLDPGPTHF. CDR3 DNA sequence: TGCGCCAGCAGCTTGGATCCGGGTCCAACGCACTTC.

CDR3 sequence (DNA): TGTGCCTGGGGGCGTGAGAGGGGGTTCACAGATACGCAGTATTTT. Translated, it gives CAWGRERGFTDTQYF. The rearrangement links TRBV30 to TRBJ2-3; weak D call: TRBD1 (6 bases). The CDR3 totals 15 residues. Germline V gene data show CDR1 as GTSNPN and CDR2 as SVGIG (reference sequence). V lost 5 bases and J lost 2, with 17 bases in between.

The CDR3 spells CASSRQGSNYGYTF. CDR3 nucleotides: TGTGCCAGTAGCCGACAGGGGAGCAACTATGGCTACACCTTC. The chain uses TRBV19 and TRBJ1-2; 8 bases map to TRBD1. The CDR3 covers 14 residues. The V gene's germline CDR1 is LNHDA and CDR2 SQIVND (reference sequence). J gave up 2 bases and V 6 bases, and 5 bases lay outside the gene matches.

With respect to this clone: Distinct nucleotide sequences in the sample also encode this CDR3. V gene TRBV4-1 combines with J gene TRBJ2-5, with a possible D match to TRBD1 (6 bases). The ends were cut back, 1 base at V and 3 bases at J, with 6 bases in the middle. The germline CDR1 and CDR2 sequences are MGHRA and YSYEKL. The CDR3 has 13 residues. CDR3 sequence (DNA): TGCGCCAGCAGCCAAGCAGGGGAAGAGACCCAGTACTTC. Amino acid sequence: CASSQAGEETQYF.

The genes are TRBV6-5 and TRBJ1-1, with 7 bases identical to TRBD1. The CDR3 length is 14 residues. CDR1 and CDR2 from the germline V gene are MNHEY and SVGAGI. J gave up 1 base and V 6 bases, and 5 bases lay outside the gene matches. The CDR3 DNA is TGTGCCAGCAGCCCAGGGGGTAAGAACACTGAAGCTTTCTTT. This translates into CASSPGGKNTEAFF.

This CDR3 is CASRKKGGSNTEAFF. CDR3 nucleotide sequence: TGTGCCAGCAGAAAAAAAGGGGGATCGAACACTGAAGCTTTCTTT. The V and J genes are TRBV2 and TRBJ1-1, with D possibly TRBD1 on 6 matching bases. The CDR3 consists of 15 residues. Germline-derived CDR1 and CDR2 are SNHLY and FYNNEI. Trimming took 6 bases from V and 1 from J, leaving 15 bases between them. Drawing the rest from reference TRBV2 and TRBJ1-1, the complete variable domain is EPEVTQTPSHQVTQMGQEVILRCVPISNHLYFYWYRQILGQKVEFLVSFYNNEISEKSEIFDDQFSVERPDGSNFTLKIRSTKLEDSAMYFCASRKKGGSNTEAFFGQGTRLTVV.

Of note for this clone: One end of the junction does not line up with germline, which may come from a read error. CDR3 coding DNA: TGTTCCAGCAGGCACGGGGATACGCAGTATTTT. Translated, it gives CSSRHGDTQYF. This rearrangement joins TRBV7-9 to TRBJ2-3; no clear D gene. Germline-derived CDR1 and CDR2 are SEHNR and FQNEAQ (reference sequence). The CDR3 is 11 amino acids.

The chain uses TRBV5-1 and TRBJ2-3; D might be TRBD1 (6 bases). With 0 bases removed from V and 2 bases from J, the gap between germline ends came to 10 bases. The CDR3 consists of 15 residues. The germline gives CDR1 SGHRS, CDR2 YFSETQ. Here the CDR3 DNA reads TGCGCCAGCAGCTTGGGCAGGGGTTACACAGATACGCAGTATTTT. Translated: CASSLGRGYTDTQYF.

The V and J genes are TRBV6-6 and TRBJ2-7; no definite D call. The germline V gene has CDR1 MNHNY and CDR2 SVGAGI (reference sequence). V lost 3 bases to trimming and J lost 5 bases, with 5 bases between them. CDR3 length: 11 residues. The CDR3 region has the DNA TGTGCCAGCAGTTATTTTAACGAGCAGTACTTC. This codes for CASSYFNEQYF.

The chain links TRBV5-6 to TRBJ2-7, with 15 bases aligning to TRBD2. The CDR3 is 17 residues long. V lost 3 bases and J lost 6; bases outside the gene matches: 10. The germline CDR1 and CDR2 sequences are SGHDT and YYEEEE. The CDR3 protein is CASSSRTSGGADREQYF. CDR3 nucleotide sequence: TGTGCCAGCAGCTCCCGGACTAGCGGGGGGGCCGATCGCGAGCAGTACTTC.

The chain has TRBV25-1 and TRBJ1-2; no firm D call. Germline V CDR1 and CDR2: MGHDK, SYGVNS. V lost 8 bases and J 2 bases, leaving 9 bases between the germline ends. The CDR3 contains 12 residues. The CDR3 coding sequence is TGTGCCAGCCGGGGATCGAACTATGGCTACACCTTC. Protein: CASRGSNYGYTF.

This clone has only one observation. The J gene is TRBJ2-5, the V gene TRBV29-1, with TRBD2 as a possible D gene (7 bases). Germline-derived CDR1 and CDR2 are SQVTM and ANQGSEA. V lost 4 bases to trimming and J lost 2 bases, with 11 bases between them. The CDR3 contains 13 residues. In nucleotides, the CDR3 is TGCAGCGTTGTAAGGGGGGGACAAGAGACCCAGTACTTC. Protein product: CSVVRGGQETQYF.

To note about this clone: An end of the junction differs from the germline gene, which may be a read error. J is TRBJ2-3 and V is TRBV18; D may be TRBD2 (5 bases). Per the germline V gene, CDR1 is KGHSH and CDR2 is LQKENI. The CDR3 covers 13 residues. In DNA, the CDR3 is TGTGCCAGCTCACCACCGGAGGAAGACGCGCTCAATTTT. Residues: CASSPPEEDALNF.

The V call is TRBV4-3, the J call TRBJ2-7; 7 bases agree with TRBD1. CDR1 is LGHNA and CDR2 is YSLEER in the germline V gene. J gave up 6 bases and V 1 base, and 3 bases lay outside the gene matches. This CDR3 contains 13 residues. CDR3: CASSQATGPEQYF. In nucleotides, the CDR3 is TGCGCCAGCAGCCAAGCGACAGGGCCCGAGCAGTACTTC.

The chain is built from TRBV21-1 and TRBJ1-6. TRBV21-1 counts as a pseudogene. The CDR3 runs to 14 residues. CDR3 residues: CASSPVTYNSPLHF. The CDR3 region has the DNA TGTGCCAGCAGTCCGGTGACTTATAATTCACCCCTCCACTTT.

This sequence joins TRBV27 and TRBJ1-6, with TRBD1 matching over 8 bases. J gave up 9 bases and V 5 bases, and 6 bases lay outside the gene matches. Germline V gene lookup returns CDR1 MNHEY and CDR2 SMNVEV (reference sequence). The CDR3 runs 14 residues. The CDR3 sequence: CASSPRTGRSPLHF. CDR3 bases: TGTGCCAGCAGTCCCAGGACAGGGCGTTCACCCCTCCACTTT.

The chain recombines TRBV7-3 with TRBJ2-1; 9 positions match TRBD2. The CDR3 totals 16 residues. J gave up 8 bases and V 2 bases, and 10 bases lay outside the gene matches. Per the germline V gene, CDR1 is SGHTA and CDR2 is FQGTGA. The CDR3 is CASSLGTSGPGDEQFF. The CDR3 coding sequence is TGTGCCAGCAGCTTAGGCACTAGCGGGCCGGGGGATGAGCAGTTCTTC. The full variable domain, with the rest looked up from reference TRBV7-3 and TRBJ2-1, is GAGVSQTPSNKVTEKGKYVELRCDPISGHTALYWYRQSLGQGPEFLIYFQGTGAADDSGLPNDRFFAVRPEGSVSTLKIQRTERGDSAVYLCASSLGTSGPGDEQFFGPGTRLTVL.

This clone turned up a few times. J is TRBJ1-2 and V is TRBV13; D remains ambiguous. CDR3 length equals 17 residues. From germline, CDR1 is PRHDT and CDR2 FYEKMQ (reference sequence). V was cut by 0 bases and J by 0 bases, with 14 bases left in between. CDR3 in DNA: TGTGCCAGCAGCTTAGGCAGGCTGGCCTCTCCTAACTATGGCTACACCTTC. Its translation is CASSLGRLASPNYGYTF.

The rearrangement uses TRBV7-9 and TRBJ2-3; perhaps TRBD2 as D (6 bases). The CDR3 has 17 amino acids. The V gene's germline CDR1 is SEHNR and CDR2 FQNEAQ (reference sequence). Trimming took off 3 bases at V and 1 base at J, with 17 bases between the two ends. CDR3 residues: CASSLTRRRGGTDTQYF. The CDR3 DNA reads TGTGCCAGCAGCTTGACGAGGCGGCGGGGAGGCACAGATACGCAGTATTTT.

The chain employs TRBV7-3 and TRBJ2-3; 10 nucleotides line up with TRBD2. Germline lookup yields CDR1 SGHTA and CDR2 FQGTGA. Germline trimming cut 5 bases from V and 1 base from J; bases unmatched to any gene: 6. The CDR3 runs 16 residues. CDR3 coding DNA: TGTGCCAGCAGCCTCAGCGGGGGGGCTGGCACAGATACGCAGTATTTT. Translation gives CASSLSGGAGTDTQYF.

The chain uses TRBV28 and TRBJ1-4, with 7 bases that match TRBD1. V lost 6 bases to trimming and J lost 7 bases; unmatched junction nucleotides: 11. CDR3 length: 15 amino acids. Germline V gene lookup returns CDR1 MDHEN and CDR2 SYDVKM. The CDR3 DNA reads TGTGCCAGCAGCCAACGGACAGGAACCTCTGAAAAACTGTTTTTT. Encoded protein: CASSQRTGTSEKLFF. Using reference TRBV28 and TRBJ1-4 for the parts outside the CDR3, the full variable domain is DVKVTQSSRYLVKRTGEKVFLECVQDMDHENMFWYRQDPGLGLRLIYFSYDVKMKEKGDIPEGYSVSREKKERFSLILESASTNQTSMYLCASSQRTGTSEKLFFGSGTQLSVL.

The V gene is TRBV7-9, the J gene TRBJ2-1, with 15 bases lining up with TRBD2. Germline CDR1 reads SEHNR; CDR2 reads FQNEAQ (reference sequence). Germline trimming cut 5 bases from V and 9 bases from J; bases unmatched to any gene: 8. This CDR3 is built from 16 residues. The CDR3 region is CASSDWTSGGVIEQFF. CDR3 in DNA: TGTGCCAGCAGCGACTGGACTAGCGGGGGGGTTATTGAGCAGTTCTTC.

V is TRBV13 and J is TRBJ2-5; D unclear. Germline CDR1 is PRHDT and CDR2 is FYEKMQ (reference sequence). CDR3 length equals 12 residues. Trimming shortened V by 3 bases and J by 2 bases, and 4 bases separated the two germline ends. The CDR3, as DNA: TGTGCCAGCAGCTTCGGGCAAGAGACCCAGTACTTC. Translation gives CASSFGQETQYF. The full variable domain, in which reference TRBV13 and TRBJ2-5 provide the parts outside the CDR3, is AAGVIQSPRHLIKEKRETATLKCYPIPRHDTVYWYQQGPGQDPQFLISFYEKMQSDKGSIPDRFSAQQFSDYHSELNMSSLELGDSALYFCASSFGQETQYFGPGTRLLVL.

The V and J genes are TRBV7-9 and TRBJ1-1; possibly TRBD1 for D (5 bases). Between the trimmed V and J ends, which lost 1 base and 4 bases, there was a span of 10 bases. The CDR3 is made up of 14 amino acids. CDR1 is SEHNR and CDR2 is FQNEAQ in the germline V gene (reference sequence). This chain's CDR3 is CASSLVGRVTEAFF. CDR3 nucleotide sequence: TGTGCCAGCAGCTTAGTGGGCAGGGTCACTGAAGCTTTCTTT.

The chain is built from TRBV30 and TRBJ2-3; 7 bases map to TRBD1. V dropped 5 bases and J dropped 3; count of bases not matched to a gene: 5. CDR3 length equals 13 residues. Per germline, CDR1 GTSNPN and CDR2 SVGIG (reference sequence). Here the CDR3 DNA reads TGTGCCTGGGCAGGGGGTTTGACAGATACGCAGTATTTT. Amino acids: CAWAGGLTDTQYF. Full variable domain (outside the CDR3, taken from reference TRBV30 and TRBJ2-3): SQTIHQWPATLVQPVGSPLSLECTVEGTSNPNLYWYRQAAGRGLQLLFYSVGIGQISSEVPQNLSASRPQDRQFILSSKKLLLSDSGFYLCAWAGGLTDTQYFGPGTRLTVL.

J is TRBJ1-4 and V is TRBV7-9; D not resolved. The CDR3 sequence is 12 residues long. The V gene lost 8 bases and the J gene lost 5 bases, with 9 bases spanning the gap. Germline V gene sequence: CDR1 SEHNR, CDR2 FQNEAQ (reference sequence). This CDR3 reads CASGAHNEKLFF. DNA for the CDR3: TGTGCCAGCGGAGCCCACAATGAAAAACTGTTTTTT.